One T cell receptor (beta chain) is described in this entry. Its specificity is unknown. The iRepertoire nested amplicon-rescue multiplex PCR amplified TCR alpha and beta CDR3s from RNA. Tissue mRNA or PBMC total RNA, 100-400 ng, went into one-step reverse transcription and amplification. A single record per CDR3 protein comes from TCRdb applying MiXCR to the multiplex PCR reads. This table holds about 140,000 distinct CDR3 sequences, around 40% found once. These data come from a study of glioma-infiltrating T cells. This CDR3 region has 15 residues. Per germline, CDR1 SGHKS and CDR2 YYEKEE (reference sequence). V dropped 4 bases and J dropped 5; count of bases not matched to a gene: 11. Study-level findings and limits: Tissue-blood divergence was below expectation in non-neoplastic patients, above in gliomas. CDR3 overlap between tissue and blood was very small.

The rearrangement uses TRBV5-5 and TRBJ2-5, with 7 bases identical to TRBD2. This clonotype was obtained from a human donor with low-grade glioma or glioblastoma, undergoing nonglioma brain surgery, or in good health (not recorded which). The sequenced sample consisted of glioma tissue, nonneoplastic brain tissue, or PBMCs (not recorded which). The CDR3 region has the DNA TGTGCCAGCAGCCACATCGCCAGGGAGGGGGAGACCCAGTACTTC. It is translated as CASSHIAREGETQYF.